A selection of T cell receptor beta chains follows, all from one sample in a study of blood T cell repertoires in COVID-19. Repertoires were generated with immunoSEQ multiplex PCR, while TCRdb's copy carries only in-frame clones and drops some. This sample has 300,000 or so clones; around four fifths occur once, and the top ten carry around 4.2%. Sequenced: peripheral blood. The origin of the receptors is a woman aged 45-65 years with active or convalescent COVID-19. CDR3s include the opening cysteine and the closing phenylalanine or tryptophan. A D gene is named only where the DNA matches it firmly. Clone size appears in some rows only: once, few, many, or a class for an expanded clone.

>TRBD2|TRBJ2-1|TRBV7-7|NA
TGTGCTAGCAGCTTACACGGTGGGCTAGCGGGAGCTAATGAGCAGTTCTTC
CASSLHGGLAGANEQFF
>NA|TRBJ2-1|TRBV7-9|NA
TGTGCCAGCAGCTTAGCTACAAAACACGCCTACAATGAGCAGTTCTTC
CASSLATKHAYNEQFF
>TRBD2|TRBJ2-1|TRBV4-2|NA
TGTGCCAGCAGCCATGTGACTAGCGGGACCTTTCTTGAGTCCTACAATGAGCAGTTCTTC
CASSHVTSGTFLESYNEQFF
>NA|TRBJ2-2|TRBV7-9|few
TGTGCCAGCAGCTTAGCCGGAGGGCTCAACACCGGGGAGCTGTTTTTT
CASSLAGGLNTGELFF
>TRBD1|TRBJ1-4|TRBV30|NA
TGTGCCTGGAAAACAGGGGGCCGTAATGAAAAACTGTTTTTT
CAWKTGGRNEKLFF
>NA|TRBJ1-1|TRBV2|once
TGTGCCAGCAGTGAAGTGGGAGTCGGATTGAACACTGAAGCTTTCTTT
CASSEVGVGLNTEAFF
>NA|TRBJ2-7|TRBV27|few
TGTGCCAGCAGTTTATCACGAGGGGGTCCACCCTACGAGCAGTACTTC
CASSLSRGGPPYEQYF
>TRBD2|TRBJ2-1|TRBV5-1|NA
TGCGCCAGCAGCGTGGGACTAGGCGCCTACAATGAGCAGTTCTTC
CASSVGLGAYNEQFF
>TRBD1|TRBJ1-5|TRBV2|NA
TGTGCCAGCAGGGGGACAGGGATGCAGCCCCAGCATTTT
CASRGTGMQPQHF
>TRBD2|TRBJ2-2|TRBV18|NA
TGTGCCAGCTCACCACGACTAGCTACGAACACCGGGGAGCTGTTTTTT
CASSPRLATNTGELFF
>TRBD1|TRBJ1-1|TRBV6-5|NA
TGTGCCAGCAAAGACAGGGGAGGGAACACTGAAGCTTTCTTT
CASKDRGGNTEAFF
>NA|TRBJ1-2|TRBV7-8|NA
TGTGCCAGCAGCCCGCGGGAGCTCTTAAACTATGGCTACACCTTC
CASSPRELLNYGYTF